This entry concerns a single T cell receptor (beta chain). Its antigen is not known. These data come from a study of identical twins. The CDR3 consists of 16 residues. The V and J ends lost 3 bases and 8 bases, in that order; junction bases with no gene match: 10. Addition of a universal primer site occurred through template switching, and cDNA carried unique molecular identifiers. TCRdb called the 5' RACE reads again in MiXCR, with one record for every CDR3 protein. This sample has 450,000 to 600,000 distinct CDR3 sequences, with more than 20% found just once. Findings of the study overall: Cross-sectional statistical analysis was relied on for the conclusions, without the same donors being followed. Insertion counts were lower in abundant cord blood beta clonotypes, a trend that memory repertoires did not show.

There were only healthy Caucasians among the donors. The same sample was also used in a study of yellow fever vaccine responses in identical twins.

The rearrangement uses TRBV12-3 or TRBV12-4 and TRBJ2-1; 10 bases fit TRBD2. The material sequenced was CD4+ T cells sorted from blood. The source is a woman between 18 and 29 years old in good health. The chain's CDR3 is CASSLDRLAGADEQFF. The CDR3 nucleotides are TGTGCCAGCAGTTTGGATCGACTAGCGGGTGCAGATGAGCAGTTCTTC.